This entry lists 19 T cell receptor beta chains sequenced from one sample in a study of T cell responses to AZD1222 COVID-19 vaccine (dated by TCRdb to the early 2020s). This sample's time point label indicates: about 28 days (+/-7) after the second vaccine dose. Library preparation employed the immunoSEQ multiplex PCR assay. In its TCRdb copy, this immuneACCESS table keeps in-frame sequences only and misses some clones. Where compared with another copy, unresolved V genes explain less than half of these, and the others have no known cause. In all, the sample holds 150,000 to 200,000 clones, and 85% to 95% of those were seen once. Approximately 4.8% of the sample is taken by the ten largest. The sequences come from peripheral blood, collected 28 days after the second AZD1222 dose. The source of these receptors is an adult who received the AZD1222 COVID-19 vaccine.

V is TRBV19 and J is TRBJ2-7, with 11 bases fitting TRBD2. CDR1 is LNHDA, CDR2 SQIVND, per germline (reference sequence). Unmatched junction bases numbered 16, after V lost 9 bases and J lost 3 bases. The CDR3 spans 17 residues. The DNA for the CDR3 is TGTGCCAGCTCGGGTAGTCCCCTACTAGCGGGAGTCTACGAGCAGTACTTC. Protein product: CASSGSPLLAGVYEQYF.

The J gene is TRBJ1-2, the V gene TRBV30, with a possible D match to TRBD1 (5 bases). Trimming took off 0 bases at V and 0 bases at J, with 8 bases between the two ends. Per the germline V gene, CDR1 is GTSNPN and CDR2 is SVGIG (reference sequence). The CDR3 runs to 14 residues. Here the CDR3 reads CAWSVETANYGYTF. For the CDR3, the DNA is TGTGCCTGGAGTGTCGAGACAGCTAACTATGGCTACACCTTC.

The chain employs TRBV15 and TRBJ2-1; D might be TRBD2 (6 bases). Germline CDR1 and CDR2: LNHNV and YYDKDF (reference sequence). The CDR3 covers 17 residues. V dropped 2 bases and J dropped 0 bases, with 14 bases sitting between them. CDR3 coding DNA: TGTGCCACCAGCAGACACCCAGCGGGCGCCTCCTACAATGAGCAGTTCTTC. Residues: CATSRHPAGASYNEQFF.

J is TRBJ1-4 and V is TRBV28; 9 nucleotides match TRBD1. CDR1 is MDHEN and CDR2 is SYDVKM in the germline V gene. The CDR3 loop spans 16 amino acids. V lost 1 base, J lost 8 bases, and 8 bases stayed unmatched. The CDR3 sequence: CASSLFPRTGDEKLFF. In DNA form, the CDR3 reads TGTGCCAGCAGTTTATTTCCCCGGACAGGGGACGAAAAACTGTTTTTT.

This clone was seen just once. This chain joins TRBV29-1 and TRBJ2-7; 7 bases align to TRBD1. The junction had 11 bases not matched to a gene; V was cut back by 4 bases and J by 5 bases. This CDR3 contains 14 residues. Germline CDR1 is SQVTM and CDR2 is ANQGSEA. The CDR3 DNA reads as TGCAGCGTTGGGTCGAGAACAGGGGTCCACGAGCAGTACTTC. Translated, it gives CSVGSRTGVHEQYF.

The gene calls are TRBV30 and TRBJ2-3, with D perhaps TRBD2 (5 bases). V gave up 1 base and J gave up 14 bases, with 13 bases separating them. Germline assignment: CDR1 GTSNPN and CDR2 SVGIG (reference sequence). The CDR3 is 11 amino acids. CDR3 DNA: TGTGCCTGGAGTGCCCTTAGGGAGACGTATTTT. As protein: CAWSALRETYF. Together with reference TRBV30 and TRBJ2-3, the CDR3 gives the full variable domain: SQTIHQWPATLVQPVGSPLSLECTVEGTSNPNLYWYRQAAGRGLQLLFYSVGIGQISSEVPQNLSASRPQDRQFILSSKKLLLSDSGFYLCAWSALRETYFGPGTRLTVL.

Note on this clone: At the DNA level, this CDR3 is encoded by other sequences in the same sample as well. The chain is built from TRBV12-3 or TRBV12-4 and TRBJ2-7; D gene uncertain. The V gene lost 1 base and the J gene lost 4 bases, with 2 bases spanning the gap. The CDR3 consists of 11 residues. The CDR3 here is CASSLGYEQYF. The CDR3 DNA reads TGTGCCAGCAGTTTAGGATACGAGCAGTACTTC.

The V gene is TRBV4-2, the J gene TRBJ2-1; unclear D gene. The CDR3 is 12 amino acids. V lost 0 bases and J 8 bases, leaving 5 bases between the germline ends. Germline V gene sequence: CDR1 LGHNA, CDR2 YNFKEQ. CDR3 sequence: CASSQEKYEQFF. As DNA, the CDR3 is TGTGCCAGCAGCCAAGAGAAGTATGAGCAGTTCTTC.

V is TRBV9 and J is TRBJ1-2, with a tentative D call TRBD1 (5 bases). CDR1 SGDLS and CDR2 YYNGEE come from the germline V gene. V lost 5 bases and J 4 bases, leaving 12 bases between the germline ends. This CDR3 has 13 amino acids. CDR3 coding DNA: TGTGCCAGCAGAGAAGACAGTGGCTATGGCTACACCTTC. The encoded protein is CASREDSGYGYTF.

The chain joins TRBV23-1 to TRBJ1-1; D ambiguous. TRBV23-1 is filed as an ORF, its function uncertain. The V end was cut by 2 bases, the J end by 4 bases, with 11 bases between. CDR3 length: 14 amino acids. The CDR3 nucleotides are TGCGCCAGCAGTCAAAGGAGGGTGTGCACTGAAGCTTTCTTT. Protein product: CASSQRRVCTEAFF.

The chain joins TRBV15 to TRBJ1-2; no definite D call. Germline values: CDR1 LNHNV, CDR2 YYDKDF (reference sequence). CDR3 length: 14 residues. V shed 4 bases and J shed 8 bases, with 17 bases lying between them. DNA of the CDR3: TGTGCCACCAGCACTCCGGGCTCCAACCGGGGCTACACCTTC. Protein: CATSTPGSNRGYTF.

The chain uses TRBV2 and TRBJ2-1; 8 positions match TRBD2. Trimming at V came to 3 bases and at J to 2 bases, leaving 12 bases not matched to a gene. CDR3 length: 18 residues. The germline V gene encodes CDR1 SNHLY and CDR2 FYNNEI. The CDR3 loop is CASSDSIVGLGTYNEQFF. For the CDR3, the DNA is TGTGCCAGCAGTGACAGTATCGTGGGACTAGGAACCTACAATGAGCAGTTCTTC.

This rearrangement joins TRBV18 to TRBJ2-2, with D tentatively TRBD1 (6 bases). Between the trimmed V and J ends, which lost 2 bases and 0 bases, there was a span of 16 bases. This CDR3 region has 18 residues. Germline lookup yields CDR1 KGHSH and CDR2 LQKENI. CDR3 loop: CASSPKGEGGTNTGELFF. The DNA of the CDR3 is TGTGCCAGCTCACCAAAAGGAGAAGGGGGAACGAACACCGGGGAGCTGTTTTTT. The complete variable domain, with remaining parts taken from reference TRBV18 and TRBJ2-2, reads NAGVMQNPRHLVRRRGQEARLRCSPMKGHSHVYWYRQLPEEGLKFMVYLQKENIIDESGMPKERFSAEFPKEGPSILRIQQVVRGDSAAYFCASSPKGEGGTNTGELFFGEGSRLTVL.

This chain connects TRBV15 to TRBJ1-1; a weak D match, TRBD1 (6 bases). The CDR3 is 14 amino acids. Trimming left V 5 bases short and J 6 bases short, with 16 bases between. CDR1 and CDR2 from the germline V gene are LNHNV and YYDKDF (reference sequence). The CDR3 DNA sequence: TGTGCCACCAGCGGCCCAGGGGCCTTAGCTGAAGCTTTCTTT. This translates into CATSGPGALAEAFF.

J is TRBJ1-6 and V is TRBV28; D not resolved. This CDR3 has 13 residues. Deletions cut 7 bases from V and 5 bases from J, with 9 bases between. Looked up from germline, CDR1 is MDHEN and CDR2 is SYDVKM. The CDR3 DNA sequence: TGTGCCAGCACTCGGACGGATAATTCACCCCTCCACTTT. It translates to CASTRTDNSPLHF.

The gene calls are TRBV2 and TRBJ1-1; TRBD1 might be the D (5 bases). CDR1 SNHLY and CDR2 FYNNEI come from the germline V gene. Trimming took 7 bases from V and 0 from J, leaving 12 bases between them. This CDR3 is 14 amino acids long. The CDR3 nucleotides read TGTGCCAGCAAGGTAGGGGCCATGAACACTGAAGCTTTCTTT. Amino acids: CASKVGAMNTEAFF.

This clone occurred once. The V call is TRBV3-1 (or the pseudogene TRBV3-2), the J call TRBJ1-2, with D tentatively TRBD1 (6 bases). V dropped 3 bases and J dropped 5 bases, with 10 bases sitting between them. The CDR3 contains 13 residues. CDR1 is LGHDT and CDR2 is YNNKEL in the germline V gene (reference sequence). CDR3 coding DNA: TGTGCCAGCAGCCAGGGGCAGGGGTATGGCTACACCTTC. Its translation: CASSQGQGYGYTF.

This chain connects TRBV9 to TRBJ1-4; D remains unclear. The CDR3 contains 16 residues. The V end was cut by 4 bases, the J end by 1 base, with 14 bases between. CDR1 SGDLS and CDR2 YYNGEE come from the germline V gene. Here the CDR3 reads CASSRGGVVTNEKLFF. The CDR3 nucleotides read TGTGCCAGCAGCCGAGGCGGGGTGGTAACTAATGAAAAACTGTTTTTT.

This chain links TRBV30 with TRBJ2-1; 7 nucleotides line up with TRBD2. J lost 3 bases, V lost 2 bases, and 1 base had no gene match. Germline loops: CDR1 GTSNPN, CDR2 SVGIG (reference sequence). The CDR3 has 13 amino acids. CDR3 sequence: CAWSPGGYNEQFF. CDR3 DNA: TGTGCCTGGAGTCCGGGAGGCTACAATGAGCAGTTCTTC.